This is a list of T cell receptor beta chains from one sample in a study of T cells in Graves' hyperthyroidism and ophthalmopathy. TCRdb used MiXCR to reprocess the multiplex PCR reads, holding one entry per CDR3 protein. In the table there are a few hundred thousand distinct CDR3 sequences, around 19% of which are singletons. The sequenced sample was blood. All receptors come from a man aged 35 to 55 with Graves' hyperthyroidism. CDR3s include the opening cysteine and the closing phenylalanine or tryptophan. D genes are given only for firm matches. Only some rows state a clone size, as once, few, many or a class for expanded clones.

TRBJ1-6 15 TRBV28 many NA CASSLPSSYNSPLHF TGTGCCAGCAGTTTACCCAGCTCCTATAATTCACCCCTCCACTTT
TRBJ2-7 15 TRBV9 NA NA CASSEGRGAPYEQYF TGTGCCAGCAGCGAGGGGCGAGGGGCCCCCTACGAGCAGTACTTC
TRBJ2-1 13 TRBV28 many NA CASSFWQVYEQFF TGTGCCAGCAGTTTCTGGCAGGTCTATGAGCAGTTCTTC
TRBJ2-1 13 TRBV10-3 many NA CAISGDNSNEQFF TGTGCCATCAGTGGAGACAACAGCAATGAGCAGTTCTTC
TRBJ2-1 15 TRBV7-3 NA TRBD2 CASSPSGTSGGGEFF TGTGCCAGCAGCCCTTCCGGGACTAGCGGGGGGGGGGAGTTCTTC
TRBJ2-3 14 TRBV5-8 NA NA CASSLILSTDTQYF TGTGCCAGCAGCTTGATTCTTAGCACAGATACGCAGTATTTT
TRBJ1-2 16 TRBV6-1 NA TRBD1 CASRGTGPFIGYGYTF TGTGCCAGCCGCGGGACAGGGCCTTTTATTGGCTATGGCTACACCTTC
TRBJ1-6 14 TRBV19 NA NA CASTSTRYNSPLHF TGTGCCAGTACGTCGACGAGGTATAATTCACCCCTCCACTTT
TRBJ2-1 14 TRBV7-3 many NA CASSLSGLGNEQFF TGTGCCAGCAGCTTAAGCGGGCTCGGCAATGAGCAGTTCTTC
TRBJ1-1 15 TRBV6-9 NA TRBD1 CASSYDGTGGTEAFF TGTGCCAGCAGTTACGACGGGACAGGGGGCACTGAAGCTTTCTTT
TRBJ1-6 14 TRBV18 NA NA CTSSPQAENSPLHF TGTACCAGCTCACCACAGGCAGAGAATTCACCCCTCCACTTT